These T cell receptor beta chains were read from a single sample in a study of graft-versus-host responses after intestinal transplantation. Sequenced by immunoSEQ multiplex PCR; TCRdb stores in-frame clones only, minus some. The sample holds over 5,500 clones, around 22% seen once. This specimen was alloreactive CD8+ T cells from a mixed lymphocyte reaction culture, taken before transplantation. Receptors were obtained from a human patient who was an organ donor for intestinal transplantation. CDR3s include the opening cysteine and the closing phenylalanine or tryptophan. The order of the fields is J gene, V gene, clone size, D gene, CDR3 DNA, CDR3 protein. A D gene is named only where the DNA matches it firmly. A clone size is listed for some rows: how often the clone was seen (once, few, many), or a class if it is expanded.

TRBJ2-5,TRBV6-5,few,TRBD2,TGTGCCATCAATAGCGGGTACGGAGAGACCCAGTACTTC,CAINSGYGETQYF
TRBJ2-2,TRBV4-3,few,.,TGCGCCAGCAGCCAAGCACAGAGGGGAACCGGGGAGCTGTTTTTT,CASSQAQRGTGELFF
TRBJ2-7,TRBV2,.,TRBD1,TGTGCCAGCAGTCACACAGGGGGCCTTAGCTTCTACGAGCAGTACTTC,CASSHTGGLSFYEQYF
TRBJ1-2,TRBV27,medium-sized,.,TGTGCCAGCAGTTTAAGCTTCGTGGTGGGCAGGCAAATAGATGGCTACACCTTC,CASSLSFVVGRQIDGYTF
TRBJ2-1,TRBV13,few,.,TGTGCCAGCAGCTTAGGGGGAGCCGGGGGCAATGAGCAGTTCTTC,CASSLGGAGGNEQFF
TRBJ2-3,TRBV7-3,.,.,TGTGCCAGCAGCACTACTAGCACAGATACGCAGTATTTT,CASSTTSTDTQYF
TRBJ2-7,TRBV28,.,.,TGTGCCAGCAGTTTACCTCTAGGGGGGACCTACGAGCAGTACTTC,CASSLPLGGTYEQYF
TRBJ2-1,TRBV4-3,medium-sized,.,TGCGCCAGCAGCCCCCAATACAGGGATAGGAATGAGCAGTTCTTC,CASSPQYRDRNEQFF
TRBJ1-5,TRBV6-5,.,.,TGTGCCAGCAAGAAAGGACAGTACCATCAGCCCCAGCATTTT,CASKKGQYHQPQHF
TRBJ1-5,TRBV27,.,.,TGTGCCAGCAGTTTCGGCAGGGACGGCAATCAGCCCCAGCATTTT,CASSFGRDGNQPQHF
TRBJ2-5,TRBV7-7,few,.,TGTGCCAGCAGATACAGGGTGGGGGAGACCCAGTACTTC,CASRYRVGETQYF
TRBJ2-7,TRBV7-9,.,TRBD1,TGTGCCAGCAGCTTCCCGGGACAGGGTACCTACGAGCAGTACTTC,CASSFPGQGTYEQYF
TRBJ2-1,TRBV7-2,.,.,TGTGCCAGCAGCCCGGGATTTCAGGGGACGAGCTCCTACAATGAGCAGTTCTTC,CASSPGFQGTSSYNEQFF
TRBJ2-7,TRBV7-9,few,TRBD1,TGTGCCAGCAGTATCACAGGGGATCCCTACGAGCAGTACTTC,CASSITGDPYEQYF
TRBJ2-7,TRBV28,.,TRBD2,TGTGCCAGCAGTACCACCCGGACTAGCCTTTACTACGAGCAGTACTTC,CASSTTRTSLYYEQYF
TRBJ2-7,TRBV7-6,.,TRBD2,TGTGCCAGCAGCTTAGTGGGGACTACCGCCTACGAGCAGTACTTC,CASSLVGTTAYEQYF
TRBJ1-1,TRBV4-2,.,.,TGTGCCAGCAACCGAAACAGGGCTTCGAACACTGAAGCTTTCTTT,CASNRNRASNTEAFF
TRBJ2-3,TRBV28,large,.,TGTGCCAGCAGTGATCGACAGGCTAGCACAGATACGCAGTATTTT,CASSDRQASTDTQYF
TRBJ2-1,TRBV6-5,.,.,TGTGCCAGCAGTTACTCGACGGTCAATGAGCAGTTCTTC,CASSYSTVNEQFF
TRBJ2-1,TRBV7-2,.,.,TGTGCCAGCAGCTTAACGCCGCGCACCGGGCCGAAGCTCAATGAGCAGTTCTTC,CASSLTPRTGPKLNEQFF
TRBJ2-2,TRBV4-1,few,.,TGCGCCAGCAGCCCGGTCTTCCGGGAAACCGGGGAGCTGTTTTTT,CASSPVFRETGELFF
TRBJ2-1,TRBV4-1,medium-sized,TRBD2,TGCGCCAGCAACACGGGACTAGGTTACAATGAGCAGTTCTTC,CASNTGLGYNEQFF
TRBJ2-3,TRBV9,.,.,TGTGCCAGCAGCGTAGAGGGGCCAAGCACAGATACGCAGTATTTT,CASSVEGPSTDTQYF
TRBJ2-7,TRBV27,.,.,TGTGCCAGCAGTTTATCTCACCGGATAGACACCTACGAGCAGTACTTC,CASSLSHRIDTYEQYF
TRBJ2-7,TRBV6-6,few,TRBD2,TGTGCCAGCAGTTTACTAGCGGGGGGATACGAGCAGTACTTC,CASSLLAGGYEQYF
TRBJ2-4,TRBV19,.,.,TGTGCCAGTAGTATAGAGGGAGTGGGGCTAGTCTACCGTGGGGCCAAAAACATTCAGTACTTC,CASSIEGVGLVYRGAKNIQYF
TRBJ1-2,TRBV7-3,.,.,TGTGCCAGCAGCTTAATCGGAGGGTTCGACTATGGCTACACCTTC,CASSLIGGFDYGYTF
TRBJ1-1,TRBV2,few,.,TGTGCCAGCAGTGATGGGGGGGGGACTGAAGCTTTCTTT,CASSDGGGTEAFF
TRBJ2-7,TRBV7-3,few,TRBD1,TGTGCCAGCAGTTTCTCCGGGACAGGGAGGCAAAGGCTCCCCTACGAGCAGTACTTC,CASSFSGTGRQRLPYEQYF
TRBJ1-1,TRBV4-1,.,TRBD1,TGCGCCAGCAGCCGATCTAGACAGGGGCCCACCGAAGCTTTCTTT,CASSRSRQGPTEAFF
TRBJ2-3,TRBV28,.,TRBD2,TGTGCCAGCAGCCAGGGACTAGCGGGAGGCATCTCAGATACGCAGTATTTT,CASSQGLAGGISDTQYF
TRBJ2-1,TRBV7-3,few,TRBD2,TGTGCCAGCAGCTTAACGGGGCGGGGGACCTACAATGAGCAGTTCTTC,CASSLTGRGTYNEQFF
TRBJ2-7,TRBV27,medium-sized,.,TGTGCCAGCAGTTTATACCCCCCCCAGACCTACGAGCAGTACTTC,CASSLYPPQTYEQYF
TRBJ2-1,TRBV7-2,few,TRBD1,TGTGCCAGCAGCTGGGACAGCTACAATGAGCAGTTCTTC,CASSWDSYNEQFF
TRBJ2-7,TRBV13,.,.,TGCGCCAGCAGCCTGGGACGGACCTACGAGCAGTACTTC,CASSLGRTYEQYF
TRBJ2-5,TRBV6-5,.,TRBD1,TGTGCCAGCAGTTACGGGACAGGGGAAGAGACCCAGTACTTC,CASSYGTGEETQYF
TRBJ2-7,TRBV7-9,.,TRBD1,TGTGCCAGCAGCCCGGAGGTCGGGACAGGGGCCAACTACGAGCAGTACTTC,CASSPEVGTGANYEQYF
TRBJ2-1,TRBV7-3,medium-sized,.,TGTGCCAGCAGCTTAATGGTTGGGTATGAGCAGTTCTTC,CASSLMVGYEQFF
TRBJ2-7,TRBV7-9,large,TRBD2,TGTGCCAGCAGCCCACTGGCGGGAGAATTGCCCTACGAGCAGTACTTC,CASSPLAGELPYEQYF
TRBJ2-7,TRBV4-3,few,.,TGCGCCAGCAGCCAAGATCTAGGGAACGTCCTCTACGAGCAGTACTTC,CASSQDLGNVLYEQYF
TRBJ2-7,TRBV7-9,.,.,TGTGCCAGCAGACTGGAGCTAGCCTACGAGCAGTACTTC,CASRLELAYEQYF
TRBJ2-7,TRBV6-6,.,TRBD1,TGTGCCAGCAGTTACTCGGGACAGGTCGGCCACGAGCAGTACTTC,CASSYSGQVGHEQYF
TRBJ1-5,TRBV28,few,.,TGTGCCAGCAGTTTCTACACAGGTTATAGCAATCAGCCCCAGCATTTT,CASSFYTGYSNQPQHF
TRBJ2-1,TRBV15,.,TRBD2,TGTGCCACCAGCCAACCGGGACTAGCGGGACTTGAGCAGTTCTTC,CATSQPGLAGLEQFF
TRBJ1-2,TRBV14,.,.,TGTGCCAGCAGCGATATAGACAGACTTTATGGCTACACCTTC,CASSDIDRLYGYTF
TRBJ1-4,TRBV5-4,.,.,TGTGCCAGCAGCTCCGGTGGGACGTTTAATGAAAAACTGTTTTTT,CASSSGGTFNEKLFF
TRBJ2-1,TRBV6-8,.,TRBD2,TGTGCCAGCAGTTATGCTAGCGGGAGTGAGCAGTTCTTC,CASSYASGSEQFF
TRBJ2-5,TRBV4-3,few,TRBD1,TGCGCCAGCAGCATAGGGACAGGGCTAGCGGAGACCCAGTACTTC,CASSIGTGLAETQYF
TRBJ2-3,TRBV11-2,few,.,TGTGCCAGCAGCTTAGATTGGCGGACAGATACGCAGTATTTT,CASSLDWRTDTQYF
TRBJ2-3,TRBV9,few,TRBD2,TGTGCCAGCAGCGTAAGGACTAGCGGGACCGATACGCAGTATTTT,CASSVRTSGTDTQYF
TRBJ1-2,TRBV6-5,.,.,TGTGCCAGCAGTTACGTATCACGGTATGGCTACACCTTC,CASSYVSRYGYTF
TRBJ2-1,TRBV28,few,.,TGTGCCAGCAGTCCAGGAGGACAGATTCAGTTCTTC,CASSPGGQIQFF